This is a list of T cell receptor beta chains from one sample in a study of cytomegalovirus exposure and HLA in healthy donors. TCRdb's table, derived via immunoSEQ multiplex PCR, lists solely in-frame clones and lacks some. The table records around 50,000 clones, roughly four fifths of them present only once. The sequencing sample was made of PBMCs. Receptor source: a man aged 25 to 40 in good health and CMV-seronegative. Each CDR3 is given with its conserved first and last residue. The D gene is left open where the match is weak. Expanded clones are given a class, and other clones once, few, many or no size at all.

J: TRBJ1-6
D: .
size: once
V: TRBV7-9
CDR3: CSSRRTGSGGSYNSPLHF
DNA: TGTTCCAGCAGAAGAACAGGGTCCGGAGGCTCCTATAATTCACCCCTCCACTTT

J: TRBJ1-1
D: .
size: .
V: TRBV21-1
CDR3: CASSSLTQGVMNTEAFF
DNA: TGTGCCAGCAGCAGTCTGACTCAGGGGGTTATGAACACTGAAGCTTTCTTT

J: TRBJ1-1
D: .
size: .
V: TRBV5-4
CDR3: CASSSRQVGNTEAFF
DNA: TGTGCCAGCAGCTCGCGACAGGTTGGAAACACTGAAGCTTTCTTT

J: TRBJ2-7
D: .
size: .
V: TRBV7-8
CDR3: CASSAARSSYEQYF
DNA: TGTGCCAGCAGCGCCGCTAGAAGCTCCTACGAGCAGTACTTC

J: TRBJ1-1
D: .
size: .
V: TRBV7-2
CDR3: CASSLGVRPGMNTEAFF
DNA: TGTGCCAGCAGCTTAGGGGTCAGACCGGGAATGAACACTGAAGCTTTCTTT

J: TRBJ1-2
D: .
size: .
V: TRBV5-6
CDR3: CASSPLSVGNEDGYTF
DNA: TGTGCCAGCAGCCCCCTCTCGGTCGGGAACGAGGATGGCTACACCTTC

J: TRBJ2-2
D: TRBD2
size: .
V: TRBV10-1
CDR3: CASSESSSGAGELLF
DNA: TGCGCCAGCAGTGAGTCGAGTAGCGGGGCCGGGGAGCTGCTTTTT

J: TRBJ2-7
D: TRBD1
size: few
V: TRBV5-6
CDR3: CASSLATGGVNEQYF
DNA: TGTGCCAGCAGCTTGGCCACAGGGGGCGTCAACGAGCAGTACTTC

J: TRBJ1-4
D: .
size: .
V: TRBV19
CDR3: CASSHWEGGEKLFF
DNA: TGTGCCAGTAGTCACTGGGAGGGTGGCGAAAAACTGTTTTTT

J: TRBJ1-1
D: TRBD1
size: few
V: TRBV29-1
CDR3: CSAGTDMNTEAFF
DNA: TGCAGCGCTGGGACAGACATGAACACTGAAGCTTTCTTT

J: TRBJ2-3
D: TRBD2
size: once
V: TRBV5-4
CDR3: CASSRTSGGTDTQYF
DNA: TGTGCCAGCAGCCGGACTAGCGGGGGAACAGATACGCAGTATTTT

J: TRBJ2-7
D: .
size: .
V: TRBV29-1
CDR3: CSVIETYEQYF
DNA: TGCAGCGTTATAGAGACCTACGAGCAGTACTTC

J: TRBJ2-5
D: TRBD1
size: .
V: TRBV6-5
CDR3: CASTDPGQGKTQYF
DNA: TGTGCCAGCACCGATCCGGGACAGGGGAAGACCCAGTACTTC

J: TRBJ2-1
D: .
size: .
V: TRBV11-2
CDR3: CASSLEQPHFSYNEQFF
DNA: TGTGCCAGCAGCTTAGAACAGCCACATTTCTCCTACAATGAGCAGTTCTTC

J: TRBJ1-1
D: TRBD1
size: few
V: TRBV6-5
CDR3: CASSYRGLGNTEAFF
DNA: TGTGCCAGCTCCTACAGGGGGCTCGGGAACACTGAAGCTTTCTTT

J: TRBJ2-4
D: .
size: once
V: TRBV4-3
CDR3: CASSQDLEGAKNIQYF
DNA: TGCGCCAGCAGCCAAGATCTGGAGGGGGCCAAAAACATTCAGTACTTC

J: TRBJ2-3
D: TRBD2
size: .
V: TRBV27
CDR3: CASSFLAGGTDTQYF
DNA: TGTGCCAGCAGTTTCCTAGCGGGAGGAACAGATACGCAGTATTTT

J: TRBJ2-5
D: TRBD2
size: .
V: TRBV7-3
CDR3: CASSRGGLAGQETQYF
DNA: TGTGCCAGCAGCCGCGGCGGACTAGCGGGACAAGAGACCCAGTACTTC

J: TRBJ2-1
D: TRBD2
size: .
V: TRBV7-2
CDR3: CASSLWGREANEQFF
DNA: TGTGCCAGCAGCTTATGGGGGAGGGAGGCCAATGAGCAGTTCTTC

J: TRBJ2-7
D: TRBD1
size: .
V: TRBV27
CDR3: CASSSNPGTVIEQYF
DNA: TGTGCCAGCAGTTCAAACCCCGGGACAGTCATCGAGCAGTACTTC

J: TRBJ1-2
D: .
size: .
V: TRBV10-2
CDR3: CASSESYRLLYGYTF
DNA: TGCGCCAGCAGTGAGTCGTACAGGCTGCTTTATGGCTACACCTTC

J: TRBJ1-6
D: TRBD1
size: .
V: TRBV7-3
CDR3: CASSRDSGNSPLHF
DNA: TGTGCCAGCAGCCGGGACAGCGGGAATTCACCCCTCCACTTT

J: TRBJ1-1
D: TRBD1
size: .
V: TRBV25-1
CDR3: CASFTGDREAFF
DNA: TGTGCCAGCTTTACAGGGGACCGCGAAGCTTTCTTT

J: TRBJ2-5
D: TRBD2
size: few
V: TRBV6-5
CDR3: CASSYSGTSGEETQYF
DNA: TGTGCCAGCAGTTACTCCGGGACTAGCGGGGAAGAGACCCAGTACTTC

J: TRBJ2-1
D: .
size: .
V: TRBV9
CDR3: CASSVGAYSYNEQFF
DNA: TGTGCCAGCAGTGTAGGGGCGTACTCCTACAATGAGCAGTTCTTC

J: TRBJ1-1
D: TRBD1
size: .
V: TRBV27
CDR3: CASSSGQTNTEAFF
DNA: TGTGCCAGCAGTTCGGGACAGACGAACACTGAAGCTTTCTTT

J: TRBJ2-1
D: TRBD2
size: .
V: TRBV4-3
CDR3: CASSQERSLAVSDEQFF
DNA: TGCGCCAGCAGCCAAGAACGGTCACTAGCGGTTAGCGATGAGCAGTTCTTC

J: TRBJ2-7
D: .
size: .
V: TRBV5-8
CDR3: CASMRQGIEQYF
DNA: TGTGCCAGCATGCGGCAGGGAATCGAGCAGTACTTC

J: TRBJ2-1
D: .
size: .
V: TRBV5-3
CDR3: CARSLVADYNEQFF
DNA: TGTGCCAGAAGCTTGGTAGCGGACTACAATGAGCAGTTCTTC

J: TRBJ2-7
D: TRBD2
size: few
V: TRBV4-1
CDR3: CASSQHRGEEQYF
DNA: TGCGCCAGCAGCCAACACCGGGGGGAGGAGCAGTACTTC

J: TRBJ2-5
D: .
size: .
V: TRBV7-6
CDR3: CASSLQGSQETQYF
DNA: TGTGCCAGCAGCTTACAGGGCAGTCAAGAGACCCAGTACTTC

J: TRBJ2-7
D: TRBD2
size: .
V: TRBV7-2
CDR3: CASSLGATSGHSYEQYF
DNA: TGTGCCAGCAGCTTAGGGGCTACTAGCGGGCACTCCTACGAGCAGTACTTC

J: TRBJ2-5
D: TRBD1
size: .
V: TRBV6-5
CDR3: CASWDRGRQETQYF
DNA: TGTGCCAGCTGGGACAGGGGGCGTCAAGAGACCCAGTACTTC

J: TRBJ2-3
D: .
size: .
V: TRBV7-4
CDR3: CASSLEETPLPPHYGTQYF
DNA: TGTGCCAGCAGCTTAGAGGAGACCCCCCTACCCCCACACTATGGTACGCAGTATTTT

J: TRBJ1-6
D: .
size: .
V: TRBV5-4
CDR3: CASSPQLSNSPLHF
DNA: TGTGCCAGCAGCCCACAGCTATCTAATTCACCCCTCCACTTT

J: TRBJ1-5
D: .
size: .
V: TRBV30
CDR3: CAWSPGHNSNQPQHF
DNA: TGTGCCTGGAGCCCGGGACATAATAGCAATCAGCCCCAGCATTTT

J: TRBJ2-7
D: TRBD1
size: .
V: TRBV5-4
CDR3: CASSYRTGGSYEQYF
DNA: TGTGCCAGCAGCTACCGGACAGGGGGATCCTACGAGCAGTACTTC

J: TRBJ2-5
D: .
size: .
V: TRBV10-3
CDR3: CAIRAPSGETQYF
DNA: TGTGCCATCAGGGCCCCCTCCGGGGAGACCCAGTACTTC

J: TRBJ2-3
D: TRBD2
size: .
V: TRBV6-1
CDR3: CASLALAGEADTQYF
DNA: TGTGCCAGCCTGGCCTTAGCGGGAGAGGCAGATACGCAGTATTTT

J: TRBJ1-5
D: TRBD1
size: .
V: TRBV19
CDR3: CASSLTGGRTQHF
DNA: TGTGCCAGTAGTCTCACAGGGGGTAGGACCCAGCATTTT

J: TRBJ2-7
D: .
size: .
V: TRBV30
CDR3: CAWSPTGDEQYF
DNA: TGTGCCTGGAGTCCCACAGGCGACGAGCAGTACTTC

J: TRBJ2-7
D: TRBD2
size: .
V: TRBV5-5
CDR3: CASSLRTSGAYEQYF
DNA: TGTGCCAGCAGCTTACGGACTAGCGGGGCATACGAGCAGTACTTC

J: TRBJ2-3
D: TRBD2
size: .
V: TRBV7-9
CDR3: CASSSGLAGLEGTDTQYF
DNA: TGTGCCAGCAGCTCAGGACTAGCGGGCCTGGAAGGCACAGATACGCAGTATTTT

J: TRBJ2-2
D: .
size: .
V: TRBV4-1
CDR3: CASSPRTETNTGELFF
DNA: TGCGCCAGCAGCCCCAGGACAGAGACGAACACCGGGGAGCTGTTTTTT

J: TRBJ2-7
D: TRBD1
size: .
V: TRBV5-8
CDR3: CASSLRSTGVYEQYF
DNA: TGTGCCAGCAGCTTGCGGAGTACAGGGGTCTACGAGCAGTACTTC

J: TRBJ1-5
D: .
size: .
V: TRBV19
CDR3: CASSIGQGQQPQHF
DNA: TGTGCCAGTAGTATTGGGCAGGGGCAGCAGCCCCAGCATTTT

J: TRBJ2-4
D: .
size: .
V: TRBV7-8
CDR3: CASSLASTSALAKNIQYF
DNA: TGTGCCAGCAGCTTAGCGTCGACTAGTGCCCTAGCCAAAAACATTCAGTACTTC

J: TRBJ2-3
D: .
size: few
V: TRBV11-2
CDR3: CASSLPGSTDTQYF
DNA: TGTGCCAGCAGCTTACCCGGGTCCACAGATACGCAGTATTTT

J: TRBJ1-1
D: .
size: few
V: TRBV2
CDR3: CASRQYGVEAFF
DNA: TGTGCCAGCAGACAGTACGGCGTGGAAGCTTTCTTT

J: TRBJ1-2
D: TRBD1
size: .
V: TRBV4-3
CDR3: CASSQGTGSSYGYTF
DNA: TGCGCCAGCAGCCAAGGGACAGGGTCCTCGTATGGCTACACCTTC

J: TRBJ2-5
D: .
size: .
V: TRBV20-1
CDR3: CSATPPGTQYF
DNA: TGCAGTGCTACTCCGCCGGGGACCCAGTACTTC

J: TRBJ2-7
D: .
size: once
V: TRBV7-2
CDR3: CASSHSGNYEQYF
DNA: TGTGCCAGCAGCCATTCAGGAAACTACGAGCAGTACTTC

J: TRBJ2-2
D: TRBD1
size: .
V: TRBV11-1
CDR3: CASSLNRGTGELFF
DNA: TGTGCCAGCAGCTTAAACAGGGGGACCGGGGAGCTGTTTTTT

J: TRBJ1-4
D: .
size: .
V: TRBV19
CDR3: CASMGGGSNEKLFF
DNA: TGTGCCAGTATGGGGGGGGGCTCTAATGAAAAACTGTTTTTT